These 18 T cell receptor beta chains were all obtained from the same sample, sequenced in a study of blood T cell repertoires in COVID-19. Sequenced by immunoSEQ multiplex PCR; TCRdb stores in-frame clones only, minus some. The table includes about 200,000 clones, 70% to 90% detected once. What was sequenced was peripheral blood. The receptors stem from a woman between 40 and 50 years old who had recovered from COVID-19.

The chain joins TRBV11-3 to TRBJ2-5, with 9 bases matching TRBD1. Per germline, CDR1 SGHNT and CDR2 YENEEA. Germline trimming cut 5 bases from V and 6 bases from J; bases unmatched to any gene: 4. The CDR3 is 13 residues long. Here the CDR3 reads CASSATGGQTQYF. The DNA of the CDR3 is TGTGCCAGCAGCGCGACAGGGGGGCAGACCCAGTACTTC.

The chain joins TRBV5-8 to TRBJ1-5, with 7 positions matching TRBD1. Trimming cost V 0 bases and J 4 bases; bases outside gene matches: 7. Germline lookup yields CDR1 SGHTS and CDR2 YDEGEE. The CDR3 is made up of 16 amino acids. DNA for the CDR3: TGTGCCAGCAGCTTGGACGAAGGGGGCTATAATCAGCCCCAGCATTTT. This translates into CASSLDEGGYNQPQHF.

The chain recombines TRBV28 with TRBJ2-7; 10 nucleotides line up with TRBD1. Germline assignment: CDR1 MDHEN and CDR2 SYDVKM. The trim removed 6 bases at V and 2 bases at J, leaving 4 bases unmatched. This CDR3 has 14 residues. CDR3 nucleotide sequence: TGTGCCAGCAGAACCGGGACAGGGGCCTACGAGCAGTACTTC. It codes for CASRTGTGAYEQYF.

The chain recombines TRBV12-3 or TRBV12-4 with TRBJ2-7; D is uncertain. The ends were cut back, 6 bases at V and 1 base at J, with 10 bases in the middle. This CDR3 has 13 residues. DNA for the CDR3: TGTGCCAGCAGCTCGTCTATTTCCTACGAGCAGTACTTC. This sequence encodes CASSSSISYEQYF.

This chain links TRBV6-2 or TRBV6-3 with TRBJ2-3; D perhaps matches TRBD1 (5 bases). The CDR3 contains 15 residues. V was cut by 6 bases and J by 1 base, with 14 bases left in between. From germline, CDR1 is MNHEY and CDR2 SVGEGT. CDR3 region: CASSRAEGGTDTQYF. CDR3 nucleotide sequence: TGTGCCAGCAGCCGGGCCGAAGGGGGCACAGATACGCAGTATTTT.

The chain recombines TRBV2 with TRBJ2-7, with a possible D match to TRBD1 (5 bases). This CDR3 region has 12 residues. Trimming shortened V by 8 bases and J by 3 bases, and 11 bases separated the two germline ends. CDR1 and CDR2 (germline): SNHLY, FYNNEI. The CDR3 nucleotides are TGTGCCAGCGCCGCAGGACACTACGAGCAGTACTTC. Amino acids: CASAAGHYEQYF.

The chain recombines TRBV19 with TRBJ2-7, with D unclear. V shed 1 base and J shed 0 bases, with 7 bases lying between them. Germline V gene data show CDR1 as LNHDA and CDR2 as SQIVND (reference sequence). The CDR3 runs 14 residues. The CDR3 coding sequence is TGTGCCAGTAGTATAGGGGCATACTCCTACGAGCAGTACTTC. Protein sequence: CASSIGAYSYEQYF.

This clone was observed once. The chain uses TRBV6-4 and TRBJ2-5; 13 positions agree with TRBD2. This CDR3 has 18 residues. Losses at the gene ends were 1 base for V and 5 bases for J; bases not matched to a gene: 10. Germline V lookup: CDR1 MRHNA, CDR2 SNTAGT. The CDR3 region is CASSDLTSGRTPGETQYF. CDR3 in DNA: TGTGCCAGCAGTGACTTGACTAGCGGGAGGACCCCGGGGGAGACCCAGTACTTC.

The J gene is TRBJ2-3, the V gene TRBV28; no clear D. V was shortened by 4 bases and J by 7 bases, with 21 bases between the two germline ends. Germline CDR1 is MDHEN and CDR2 is SYDVKM. CDR3 length: 16 amino acids. The CDR3 loop reads CASSSSELIARYTQYF. The CDR3 DNA sequence: TGTGCCAGCAGTTCATCAGAACTGATAGCAAGGTATACGCAGTATTTT.

V is TRBV11-3 and J is TRBJ2-7; D is ambiguous. The V and J ends lost 1 base and 2 bases respectively, with 9 bases between them. Germline assignment: CDR1 SGHNT and CDR2 YENEEA. The CDR3 is made up of 14 amino acids. CDR3 protein: CASSLGDTTYEQYF. The CDR3 DNA reads as TGTGCCAGCAGCTTAGGCGACACGACCTACGAGCAGTACTTC.

This chain uses TRBV11-3 with TRBJ1-3; tentatively, D is TRBD1 (5 bases). V lost 4 bases to trimming and J lost 0 bases, with 10 bases between them. This CDR3 spans 15 amino acids. The germline gives CDR1 SGHNT, CDR2 YENEEA. The DNA for the CDR3 is TGTGCCAGCAGCTCTGGGGGGAGCTCTGGAAACACCATATATTTT. Its translation: CASSSGGSSGNTIYF.

The chain joins TRBV5-5 to TRBJ2-3; 9 bases line up with TRBD2. Germline V gene lookup returns CDR1 SGHKS and CDR2 YYEKEE (reference sequence). The ends lost 7 bases at V and 0 bases at J; junction bases unmatched: 15. The CDR3 has 18 amino acids. DNA of the CDR3: TGTGCCAGCGGAGAGGCGGCGGGAGGGCCCGTTAGCACAGATACGCAGTATTTT. This codes for CASGEAAGGPVSTDTQYF.

The rearrangement uses TRBV30 and TRBJ2-5; no firm D call. The V gene lost 0 bases and the J gene lost 7 bases, with 3 bases spanning the gap. CDR1 and CDR2 from the germline V gene are GTSNPN and SVGIG (reference sequence). The CDR3 has 10 residues. Written as DNA, the CDR3 is TGTGCCTGGAGTGTCGGGACCCAGTACTTC. Amino acid sequence: CAWSVGTQYF.

The chain joins TRBV27 to TRBJ1-1, with a tentative D call TRBD1 (6 bases). Trimming cost V 10 bases and J 4 bases, with 16 bases left between them. Germline V CDR1 and CDR2: MNHEY, SMNVEV (reference sequence). This CDR3 comprises 13 residues. DNA for the CDR3: TGTGCCACCAAACAGGGAAGGGGCACTGAAGCTTTCTTT. It encodes CATKQGRGTEAFF.

The V call is TRBV2, the J call TRBJ1-1; D remains ambiguous. CDR1 is SNHLY and CDR2 is FYNNEI in the germline V gene. The CDR3 consists of 14 residues. V was trimmed by 3 bases and J by 0 bases, leaving 8 bases between them. In DNA, the CDR3 is TGTGCCAGCAGTGAGAACAATTTGAACACTGAAGCTTTCTTT. It encodes CASSENNLNTEAFF. The full variable domain, rest sourced from reference TRBV2 and TRBJ1-1, is EPEVTQTPSHQVTQMGQEVILRCVPISNHLYFYWYRQILGQKVEFLVSFYNNEISEKSEIFDDQFSVERPDGSNFTLKIRSTKLEDSAMYFCASSENNLNTEAFFGQGTRLTVV.

The chain is built from TRBV2 and TRBJ2-1; D is unresolved. The ends were cut back, 7 bases at V and 0 bases at J, with 13 bases in the middle. Germline CDR1 SNHLY, CDR2 FYNNEI. This CDR3 region has 15 residues. CDR3 loop: CASTQQQSSYNEQFF. CDR3 DNA sequence: TGTGCCAGCACCCAACAACAGAGCTCCTACAATGAGCAGTTCTTC.

The CDR3 coding sequence is TGTGCCAGCAGCTTTGGCGGGAGTATAAAAGAGACCCAGTACTTC. This sequence encodes CASSFGGSIKETQYF. J is TRBJ2-5 and V is TRBV11-2; 7 bases line up with TRBD2. The CDR3 loop spans 15 amino acids. Germline CDR1 SGHAT, CDR2 FQNNGV. Unmatched junction bases numbered 7, after V lost 3 bases and J lost 3 bases. Drawing the rest from reference TRBV11-2 and TRBJ2-5, the complete variable domain is EAGVAQSPRYKIIEKRQSVAFWCNPISGHATLYWYQQILGQGPKLLIQFQNNGVVDDSQLPKDRFSAERLKGVDSTLKIQPAKLEDSAVYLCASSFGGSIKETQYFGPGTRLLVL.

V usage is TRBV27 and J usage is TRBJ2-2, with 8 nucleotides matching TRBD1. This CDR3 is built from 15 residues. CDR1 is MNHEY and CDR2 is SMNVEV in the germline V gene (reference sequence). The ends lost 3 bases at V and 6 bases at J; junction bases unmatched: 6. This CDR3 reads CASSFTDRDPGELFF. As DNA, the CDR3 is TGTGCCAGCAGTTTCACGGACAGGGATCCCGGGGAGCTGTTTTTT.